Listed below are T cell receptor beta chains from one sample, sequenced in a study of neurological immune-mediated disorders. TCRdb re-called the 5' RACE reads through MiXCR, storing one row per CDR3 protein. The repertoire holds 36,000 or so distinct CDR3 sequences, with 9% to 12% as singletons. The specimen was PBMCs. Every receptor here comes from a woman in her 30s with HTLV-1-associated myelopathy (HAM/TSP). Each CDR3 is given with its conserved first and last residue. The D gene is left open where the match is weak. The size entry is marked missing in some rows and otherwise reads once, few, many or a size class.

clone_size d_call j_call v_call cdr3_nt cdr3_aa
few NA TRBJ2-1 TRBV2 TGTGCCAGCGTCTTGGCGGGGGCGACCCTTAGCAATGAGCAGTTCTTC CASVLAGATLSNEQFF
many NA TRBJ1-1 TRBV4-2 TGTGCCAGCAGCCAAGATCCTTCAGGGTACACTGAAGCTTTCTTT CASSQDPSGYTEAFF
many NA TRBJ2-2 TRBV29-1 TGCAGCGCCCTCGACGCCATATCGGGGCTGTTTTTT CSALDAISGLFF
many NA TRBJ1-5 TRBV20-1 TGCAGTGCTAGAGGGGTTTACAATCAGCCCCAGCATTTT CSARGVYNQPQHF
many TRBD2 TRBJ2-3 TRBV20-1 TGCAGTGTCATAGGCGGGGGGTACACAGATACGCAGTATTTT CSVIGGGYTDTQYF
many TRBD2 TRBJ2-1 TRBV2 TGTGCCAGCAGTGCCCGGGCTAGCGGGGGGGCCAGGGATGAGCAGTTCTTC CASSARASGGARDEQFF
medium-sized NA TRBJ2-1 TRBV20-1 TGCAGTGCTAGCGACGGCCCCTACAATGAGCAGTTCTTC CSASDGPYNEQFF
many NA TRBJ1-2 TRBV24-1 TGTGCCACCAGCGCGAAGTCCTATGGCTACACCTTC CATSAKSYGYTF
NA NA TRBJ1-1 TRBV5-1 TGCGCCAGCTCAGGGGCGGGCACTGAAGCTTTCTTT CASSGAGTEAFF
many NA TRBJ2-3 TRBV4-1 TGCGCCAGCAGCCAAGAGGACAGAAGCACAGATACGCAGTATTTT CASSQEDRSTDTQYF
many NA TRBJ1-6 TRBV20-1 TGCAGTGCTAGAGTGGGGGGGCTTGGGGATAATTCACCCCTCCACTTT CSARVGGLGDNSPLHF
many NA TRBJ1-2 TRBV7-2 TGTGCCAGCAGCCACTTGGAACAGGGACATGGCTACACCTTC CASSHLEQGHGYTF
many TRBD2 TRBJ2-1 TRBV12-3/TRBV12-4 TGTGCCAGCAGTTTATATTCTTTGCGGACTAGCGGATACAATGAGCAGTTCTTC CASSLYSLRTSGYNEQFF
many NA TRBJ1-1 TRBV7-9 TGTGCCAGCAGCCCGATATCGTACACTGAAGCTTTCTTT CASSPISYTEAFF
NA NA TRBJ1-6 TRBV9 TGTGCCAGCAGCGTAGATGGCAGGAGCTCCTATAATTCACCCCTCCACTTT CASSVDGRSSYNSPLHF
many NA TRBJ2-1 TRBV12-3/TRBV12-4 TGTGCCAGCAGTTTCGGTGGGGCCTCCTACAATGAGCAGTTCTTC CASSFGGASYNEQFF
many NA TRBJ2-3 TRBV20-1 TGCAGTGCTAGTCGGCGGAGACAAACAGATACGCAGTATTTT CSASRRRQTDTQYF
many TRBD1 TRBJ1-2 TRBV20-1 TGCAGTGCTGGGACCCGGGACAGCTCTAACTATGGCTACACCTTC CSAGTRDSSNYGYTF
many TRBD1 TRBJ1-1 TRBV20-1 TGCAGTGCTCCGGAGCAGACAGGGACTGAAGCTTTCTTT CSAPEQTGTEAFF
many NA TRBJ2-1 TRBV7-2 TGTGCCAGCAGCTTAGAGTTTCCACGGGTCAAGTTCTTC CASSLEFPRVKFF
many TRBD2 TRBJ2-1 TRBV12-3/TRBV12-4 TGTGCCAGCAGTTTCAGCGGGGTTCGGGATGAGCAGTTCTTC CASSFSGVRDEQFF
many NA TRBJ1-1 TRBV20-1 TGCAGTGCTAGAGGGAGGGGCTACACTGAAGCTTTCTTT CSARGRGYTEAFF
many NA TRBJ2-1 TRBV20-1 TGCAGTGCTAGAGGGGGAGCCCATCCGGATGAGCAGTTCTTC CSARGGAHPDEQFF
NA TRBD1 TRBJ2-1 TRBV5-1 TGCGCCAGCAGCCCCCTCCTCTTTGGCAGGGGGCACAATGAGCGGTTCTTC CASSPLLFGRGHNERFF
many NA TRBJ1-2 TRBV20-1 TGCAGTGCTAGGACCTTGGGTGGCTACACCTTC CSARTLGGYTF
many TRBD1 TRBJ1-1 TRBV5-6 TGTGCCAGCAGCTTTGGGGACAGTGAAGCTTTCTTT CASSFGDSEAFF
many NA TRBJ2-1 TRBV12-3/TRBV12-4 TGTGCCAGCAGCCCCCCCAGGTACAATGAGCAGTTCTTC CASSPPRYNEQFF
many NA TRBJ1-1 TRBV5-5 TGTGCCAGCAGCTCCAACCCGACTGATCGAAAAGCTTTCTTT CASSSNPTDRKAFF
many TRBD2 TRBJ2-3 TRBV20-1 TGCAGTGCTAGAGAACGGGGGGAAAGTACGCAGTATTTT CSARERGESTQYF
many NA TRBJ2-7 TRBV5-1 TGCGCCAGCAGCTTGGGAGGCGACAGCTCCTACGAGCAGTACTTC CASSLGGDSSYEQYF
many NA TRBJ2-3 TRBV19 TGTGCCAGTACCCACTGGGATAGCACAGATACGCAGTATTTT CASTHWDSTDTQYF
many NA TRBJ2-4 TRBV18 TGTGCCAGCTCACCACGCATGGGGACCAAAAACATTCAGTACTTC CASSPRMGTKNIQYF
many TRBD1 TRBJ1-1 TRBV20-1 TGCAGTGCTAGGTCAGGGGGCATGAACACTGAAGCTTTCTTT CSARSGGMNTEAFF
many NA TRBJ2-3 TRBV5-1 TGCGCCAGCAATGGAGGGCTTGTAGGGGATACGCAGTATTTT CASNGGLVGDTQYF
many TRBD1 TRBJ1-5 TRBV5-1 TGCGCCAGCAGCTTGGACGCAGGGGGCGTCAATCAGCCCCAGCATTTT CASSLDAGGVNQPQHF
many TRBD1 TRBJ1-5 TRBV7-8 TGTGCCAGCAGCACTTGGACAGGGGGCGCGGGACGTCAGCCCCAGCATTTT CASSTWTGGAGRQPQHF
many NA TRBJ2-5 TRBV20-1 TGCAGTGCTTTACGGGGGGACAGAGTCCAAGAGACCCAGTACTTC CSALRGDRVQETQYF
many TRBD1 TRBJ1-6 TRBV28 TGTGCCAGCAGTTTACTCCCGGGGACAGGGGACTCACCCCTCCACTTT CASSLLPGTGDSPLHF
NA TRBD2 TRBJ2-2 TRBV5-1 TGCGCCAACAGCTTCCTTCCGGGACTAGCGGGCGGTGAGCTGTTTTTT CANSFLPGLAGGELFF
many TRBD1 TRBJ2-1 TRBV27 TGTGCCAGCAGTCCTGGACAGGGGTTCAATGAGCAGTTCTTC CASSPGQGFNEQFF
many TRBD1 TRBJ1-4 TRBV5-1 TGCGCCAGCAGCTCCTACCTGCACAGGGGTAATGAAAAACTGTTTTTT CASSSYLHRGNEKLFF
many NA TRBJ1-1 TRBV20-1 TGCAGTGCTATGGTAGTAGGTATGAACACTGAAGCTTTCTTT CSAMVVGMNTEAFF
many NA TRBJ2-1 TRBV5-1 TGCGCCAGCACGCCAGGGGTAATTAATACGGATGAGCAGTTCTTC CASTPGVINTDEQFF
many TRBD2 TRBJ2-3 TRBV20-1 TGCAGTGCTAGTCCCGTCGCAGCGGGGGTCGCAGATACGCAGTATTTT CSASPVAAGVADTQYF
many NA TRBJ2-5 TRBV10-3 TGTGCCACGTCGATGGAATTCGAACGCCTTACCCAGTACTTC CATSMEFERLTQYF
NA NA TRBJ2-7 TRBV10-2 TGCGCCAGCAGTGTTACAGGGCAGACCTACGAGCAGTACTTC CASSVTGQTYEQYF
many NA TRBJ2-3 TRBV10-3 TGTGCCATCAGTAGTGGGACTAGCACAGATACGCAGTATTTT CAISSGTSTDTQYF
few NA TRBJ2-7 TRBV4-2 TGTGCCAGCAGCCAAGTCCCCAGGGGCCTTGCAGAGCAGTACTTC CASSQVPRGLAEQYF
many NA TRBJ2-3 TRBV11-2 TGTGCCAGCAGCTTCATTCATCAGGGATTTACAGATACGCAGTATTTT CASSFIHQGFTDTQYF
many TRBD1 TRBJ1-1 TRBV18 TGTGCCAGCTCACCCAACAGGGGGATGAACACTGAAGCTTTCTTT CASSPNRGMNTEAFF
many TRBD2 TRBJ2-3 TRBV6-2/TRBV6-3 TGTGCCAGCTATCAGCGGGGGACTAGCACAGATACGCAGTATTTT CASYQRGTSTDTQYF
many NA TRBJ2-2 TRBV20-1 TGCAGTGCTAGAGGGTACGGAGGGACCGGGGAGCTGTTTTTT CSARGYGGTGELFF
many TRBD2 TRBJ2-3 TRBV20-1 TGCAGTGCTACCAACCCAGGGCGGGGGGGCACAGATACGCAGTATTTT CSATNPGRGGTDTQYF
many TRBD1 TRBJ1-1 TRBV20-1 TGCAGTGCTAGTAAAACAGGGGGTATCTTCATGGGCACTGAAGCTTTCTTT CSASKTGGIFMGTEAFF
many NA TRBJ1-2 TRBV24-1 TGTGCCACCACCTTCGGTTATGGCTACACCTTC CATTFGYGYTF
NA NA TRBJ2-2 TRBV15 TGTGCCACCAGCAGAGCGGGGATAGCGGCGAACACCGGGGAGCTGTTTTTT CATSRAGIAANTGELFF
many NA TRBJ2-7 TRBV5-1 TGCGCCAGCAGCGGGGTTAAGGTCCGCGAGCAGTACTTC CASSGVKVREQYF